This passage covers 15 T cell receptor beta chains from one sample sequenced in a study of human T cells and chemical hapten exposure. Stated time point: pre-sensitization, week 0. Noted treatment: therapeutic diphenylcyclopropenone sensitization with weekly scalp DPC. One entry per CDR3 protein, called by TCRdb with MiXCR from the RACE reads. The profile shows a few hundred thousand distinct CDR3 sequences, about 5.4% of them singletons. Sequencing used whole blood, obtained in connection with sensitization to the hapten diphenylcyclopropenone (DPC). The source of these receptors is a woman in her late teens or twenties with alopecia areata. Some clones in this sample may be carry-over from other donors' samples.

This clonotype was observed a handful of times. The chain is built from TRBV27 and TRBJ2-3, with 8 bases that match TRBD2. Unmatched junction bases numbered 3, after V lost 1 base and J lost 0 bases. CDR3 length equals 16 residues. Per the germline V gene, CDR1 is MNHEY and CDR2 is SMNVEV (reference sequence). The CDR3 DNA sequence: TGTGCCAGCAGTTTATTAGCGGGGACTAGCACAGATACGCAGTATTTT. Translating gives CASSLLAGTSTDTQYF.

V and J are TRBV20-1 and TRBJ1-1; 7 bases agree with TRBD1. Germline CDR1 is DFQATT and CDR2 is SNEGSKA (reference sequence). CDR3 length equals 13 residues. The trim removed 3 bases at V and 3 bases at J, leaving 4 bases unmatched. The CDR3 DNA is TGCAGTGCTAGCCTAACAGGGGACACTGAAGCTTTCTTT. Its protein product is CSASLTGDTEAFF.

About this clonotype: This may come from a read error, since a much larger clone is one base off. The J gene is TRBJ1-4, the V gene TRBV5-4, with 9 bases fitting TRBD1. The J segment lost 5 bases and the V segment lost 0 bases, leaving 2 bases of the junction unmatched. The germline gives CDR1 SGHNT, CDR2 YYREEE (reference sequence). The CDR3 extends over 15 amino acids. This chain's CDR3 is CASSLGTGENEKLFF. The CDR3 DNA is TGTGCCAGCAGCTTGGGGACAGGGGAGAATGAAAAACTGTTTTTT.

At least ten counts were recorded for this clonotype. The chain recombines TRBV6-2 or TRBV6-3 with TRBJ1-1; TRBD1 is a possible D gene (6 bases). V shed 11 bases and J shed 8 bases, with 21 bases lying between them. The CDR3 totals 13 residues. The germline gives CDR1 MNHEY, CDR2 SVGEGT. Here the CDR3 DNA reads TGTGCCTCCTCACGAGGGGGTTTCTTCGAAGCTTTCTTT. Translation gives CASSRGGFFEAFF.

Many counts were recorded for this clonotype. This chain connects TRBV6-6 to TRBJ1-2; D not certain. The length of the CDR3 is 15 residues. Trimming took off 6 bases at V and 4 bases at J, with 18 bases between the two ends. Per the germline V gene, CDR1 is MNHNY and CDR2 is SVGAGI (reference sequence). The CDR3 DNA sequence: TGTGCCAGCAGCCTAGGCCCCCGCCGCCCCTATGGCTACACCTTC. It specifies CASSLGPRRPYGYTF.

The CDR3 nucleotides are TGTGCCAGCAGCCTCGAGCTAGGACTTGGGGAGCAGTACTTC. This translates into CASSLELGLGEQYF. V usage is TRBV5-4 and J usage is TRBJ2-7, with D perhaps matching TRBD2 (5 bases). This CDR3 contains 14 residues. The V end was cut by 4 bases, the J end by 7 bases, with 18 bases between. CDR1 and CDR2 (germline): SGHNT, YYREEE (reference sequence). Full variable domain (remainder filled in from reference TRBV5-4 and TRBJ2-7): ETGVTQSPTHLIKTRGQQVTLRCSSQSGHNTVSWYQQALGQGPQFIFQYYREEENGRGNFPPRFSGLQFPNYSSELNVNALELDDSALYLCASSLELGLGEQYFGPGTRLTVT.

There are a few counts of this clonotype. The V gene is TRBV9, the J gene TRBJ2-7; D may match TRBD1 or TRBD2 (5 bases each). In germline, CDR1 is SGDLS, CDR2 YYNGEE. V was clipped by 7 bases and J by 1 base, with 21 bases between them. The CDR3 runs to 16 residues. CDR3 sequence reads: CASRFFRDPSSYEQYF. The CDR3 DNA reads TGTGCCAGCCGTTTCTTCCGGGACCCTTCTTCCTACGAGCAGTACTTC.

This clonotype showed up many times. The rearrangement links TRBV12-3 or TRBV12-4 to TRBJ1-4; 10 nucleotides align to TRBD1. The V gene end was trimmed by 6 bases and the J gene end by 7 bases; junction bases not matched to a gene: 11. The CDR3 loop spans 16 amino acids. The CDR3 DNA is TGTGCCAGCAGCGAGACAGGGGGCGGGATTGGTGAAAAACTGTTTTTT. It encodes CASSETGGGIGEKLFF.

This clonotype was recorded at least ten times. This chain joins TRBV5-1 and TRBJ2-5; weak D call: TRBD2 (5 bases). CDR1 and CDR2 (germline): SGHRS, YFSETQ. The CDR3 has 15 amino acids. V lost 2 bases, J lost 2 bases, and 13 bases lay in between. The CDR3 sequence: CASSFNRGLQETQYF. As DNA, the CDR3 is TGCGCCAGCAGCTTCAATCGAGGACTTCAAGAGACCCAGTACTTC.

V is TRBV28 and J is TRBJ1-5; a weak D match, TRBD1 (6 bases). Germline V gives CDR1 MDHEN, CDR2 SYDVKM. The CDR3 is made up of 16 amino acids. V lost 4 bases and J lost 1, with 14 bases in between. CDR3 amino acids: CASSSEQGMSNQPQHF. CDR3 DNA: TGTGCCAGCAGTTCCGAACAGGGTATGAGCAATCAGCCCCAGCATTTT.

This clonotype showed up just a few times. The chain combines TRBV7-8 with TRBJ1-3; D gene ambiguous. The CDR3 has 15 residues. With 1 base removed from V and 0 bases from J, the gap between germline ends came to 7 bases. CDR1 SGHVS and CDR2 FQNEAQ come from the germline V gene. This CDR3 is CASSLEFFSGNTIYF. The DNA for the CDR3 is TGTGCCAGCAGCTTAGAGTTTTTCTCTGGAAACACCATATATTTT.

This clonotype came up a few times. The chain employs TRBV15 and TRBJ2-1, with 11 bases that match TRBD2. The germline V gene has CDR1 LNHNV and CDR2 YYDKDF (reference sequence). This CDR3 region has 15 residues. With 3 bases clipped from V and 8 bases from J, the junction kept 6 bases outside the gene matches. CDR3 sequence: CATSSSLAGGDEQFF. The CDR3 DNA sequence: TGTGCCACCAGCAGTAGCCTAGCGGGGGGCGATGAGCAGTTCTTC.

This clonotype has ten or more counts. The chain links TRBV20-1 to TRBJ1-6, with a tentative D call TRBD1 (6 bases). The V gene's germline CDR1 is DFQATT and CDR2 SNEGSKA (reference sequence). The CDR3 has 14 residues. The ends were cut back, 6 bases at V and 8 bases at J, with 17 bases in the middle. In DNA form, the CDR3 reads TGCAGTGCGCCAACAGGGTTCAGAGATTCACCCCTCCACTTT. Translated: CSAPTGFRDSPLHF.

The rearrangement joins TRBV5-4 to TRBJ2-7, with D hard to call. CDR3 size: 14 residues. Looked up from germline, CDR1 is SGHNT and CDR2 is YYREEE (reference sequence). V lost 4 bases and J 0 bases, leaving 11 bases between the germline ends. CDR3 in amino acids: CASSLDPSSYEQYF. In nucleotides, the CDR3 is TGTGCCAGCAGCCTAGATCCCAGCTCCTACGAGCAGTACTTC. Complete variable domain (other parts from reference TRBV5-4 and TRBJ2-7): ETGVTQSPTHLIKTRGQQVTLRCSSQSGHNTVSWYQQALGQGPQFIFQYYREEENGRGNFPPRFSGLQFPNYSSELNVNALELDDSALYLCASSLDPSSYEQYFGPGTRLTVT.

In DNA, the CDR3 is TGTGCCAGCAGTGAAGGGGGAATAGACGCTGAAGCTTTCTTT. Its protein is CASSEGGIDAEAFF. The genes are TRBV25-1 and TRBJ1-1; possible D gene TRBD1, 5 bases. Trimming took 2 bases from V and 6 from J, leaving 13 bases between them. CDR3 length equals 14 residues. Germline assignment: CDR1 MGHDK and CDR2 SYGVNS. The whole variable domain, filled in from reference TRBV25-1 and TRBJ1-1, reads EADIYQTPRYLVIGTGKKITLECSQTMGHDKMYWYQQDPGMELHLIHYSYGVNSTEKGDLSSESTVSRIRTEHFPLTLESARPSHTSQYLCASSEGGIDAEAFFGQGTRLTVV.